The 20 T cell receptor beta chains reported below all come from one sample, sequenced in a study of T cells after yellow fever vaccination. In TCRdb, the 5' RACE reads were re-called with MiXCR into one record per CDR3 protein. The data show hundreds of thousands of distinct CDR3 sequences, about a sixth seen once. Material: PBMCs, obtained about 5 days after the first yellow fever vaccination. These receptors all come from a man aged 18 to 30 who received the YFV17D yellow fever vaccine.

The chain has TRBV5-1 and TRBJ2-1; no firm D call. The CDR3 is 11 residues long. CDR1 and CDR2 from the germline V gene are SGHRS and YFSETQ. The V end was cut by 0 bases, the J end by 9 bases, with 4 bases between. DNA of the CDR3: TGCGCCAGCAGCTTGGACAGTGAGCAGTTCTTC. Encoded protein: CASSLDSEQFF.

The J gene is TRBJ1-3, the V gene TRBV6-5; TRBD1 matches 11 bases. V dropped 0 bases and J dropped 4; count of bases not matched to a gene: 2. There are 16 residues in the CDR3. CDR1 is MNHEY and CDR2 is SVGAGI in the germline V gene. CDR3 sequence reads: CASSYSRTGGGNTIYF. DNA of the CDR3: TGTGCCAGCAGTTACTCACGGACAGGGGGCGGAAACACCATATATTTT.

CDR3: CASKLSYSNQPQHF. CDR3 DNA: TGTGCCAGCAAACTATCCTATAGCAATCAGCCCCAGCATTTT. The V call is TRBV6-1, the J call TRBJ1-5; D gene unclear. Germline V gene sequence: CDR1 MNHNS, CDR2 SASEGT. The CDR3 has 14 amino acids. Trimming cost V 7 bases and J 0 bases, with 10 bases left between them.

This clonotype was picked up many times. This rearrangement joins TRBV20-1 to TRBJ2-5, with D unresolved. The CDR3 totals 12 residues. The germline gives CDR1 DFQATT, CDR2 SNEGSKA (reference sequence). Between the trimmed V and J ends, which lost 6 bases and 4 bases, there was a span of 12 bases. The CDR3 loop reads CSASRQGETQYF. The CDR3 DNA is TGCAGTGCCTCAAGACAAGGAGAGACCCAGTACTTC.

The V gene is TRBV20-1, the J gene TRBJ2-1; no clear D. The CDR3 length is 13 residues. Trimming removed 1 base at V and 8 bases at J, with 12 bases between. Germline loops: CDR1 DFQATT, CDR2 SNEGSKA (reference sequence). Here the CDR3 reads CSARVVGPYEQFF. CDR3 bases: TGCAGTGCTAGAGTAGTGGGCCCGTATGAGCAGTTCTTC.

The CDR3 loop is CASRTTGTNEQFF. The CDR3 DNA sequence: TGTGCCAGCAGAACGACAGGGACCAATGAGCAGTTCTTC. The chain employs TRBV2 and TRBJ2-1; TRBD1 agrees at 7 bases. Trimming took 6 bases from V and 6 from J; bases not matched to a gene: 5. From germline, CDR1 is SNHLY and CDR2 FYNNEI. This CDR3 spans 13 amino acids.

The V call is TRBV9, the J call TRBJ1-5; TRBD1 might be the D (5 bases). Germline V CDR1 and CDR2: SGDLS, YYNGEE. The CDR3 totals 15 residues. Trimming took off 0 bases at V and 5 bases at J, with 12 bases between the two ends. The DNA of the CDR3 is TGTGCCAGCAGCGTAGGGCCGTCAGGGTATCAGCCCCAGCATTTT. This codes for CASSVGPSGYQPQHF.

The CDR3, as DNA: TGTGCCAGCAGCGGAACTAGCGGGGGGTCACAAGAGACCCAGTACTTC. Its translation is CASSGTSGGSQETQYF. V usage is TRBV7-6 and J usage is TRBJ2-5, with 12 bases matching TRBD2. V dropped 5 bases and J dropped 2; count of bases not matched to a gene: 6. CDR1 and CDR2 (germline): SGHVS, FNYEAQ. The CDR3 is 16 amino acids.

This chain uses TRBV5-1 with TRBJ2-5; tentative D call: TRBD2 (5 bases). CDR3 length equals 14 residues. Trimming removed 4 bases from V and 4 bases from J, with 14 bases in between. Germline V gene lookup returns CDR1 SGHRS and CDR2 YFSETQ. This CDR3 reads CASSVGLERETQYF. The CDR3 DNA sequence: TGCGCCAGCAGCGTCGGACTTGAGAGAGAGACCCAGTACTTC.

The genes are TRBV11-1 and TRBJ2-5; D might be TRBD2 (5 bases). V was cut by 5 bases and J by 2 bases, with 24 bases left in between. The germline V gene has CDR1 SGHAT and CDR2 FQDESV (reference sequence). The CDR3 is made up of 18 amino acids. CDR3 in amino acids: CASSRAAGGYILQETQYF. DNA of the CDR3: TGTGCCAGCAGCCGGGCCGCGGGCGGGTATATCTTACAAGAGACCCAGTACTTC.

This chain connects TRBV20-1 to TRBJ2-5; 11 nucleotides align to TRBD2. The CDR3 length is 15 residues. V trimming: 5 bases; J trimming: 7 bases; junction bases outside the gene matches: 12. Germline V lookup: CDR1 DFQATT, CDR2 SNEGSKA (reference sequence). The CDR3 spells CSAARVSGGAWTQYF. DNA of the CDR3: TGCAGTGCTGCCCGGGTTAGCGGGGGGGCCTGGACCCAGTACTTC.

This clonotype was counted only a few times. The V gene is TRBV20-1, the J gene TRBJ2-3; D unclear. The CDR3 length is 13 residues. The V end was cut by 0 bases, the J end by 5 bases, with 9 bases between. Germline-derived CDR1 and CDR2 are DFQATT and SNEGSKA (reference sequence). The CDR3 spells CSAREIGLDTQYF. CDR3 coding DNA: TGCAGTGCTAGAGAGATAGGGTTAGATACGCAGTATTTT.

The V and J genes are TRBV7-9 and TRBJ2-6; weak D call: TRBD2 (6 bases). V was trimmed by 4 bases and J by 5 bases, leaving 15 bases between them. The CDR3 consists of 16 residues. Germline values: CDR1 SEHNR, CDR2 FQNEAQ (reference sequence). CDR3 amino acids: CASSSFRGSRANVLTF. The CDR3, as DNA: TGTGCCAGCAGCTCGTTTCGGGGGAGCAGGGCCAACGTCCTGACTTTC.

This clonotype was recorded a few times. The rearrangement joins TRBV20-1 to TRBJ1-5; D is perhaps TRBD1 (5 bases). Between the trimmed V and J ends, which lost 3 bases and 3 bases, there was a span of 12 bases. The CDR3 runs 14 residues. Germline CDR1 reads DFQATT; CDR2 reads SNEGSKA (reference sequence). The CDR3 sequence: CSASDSNFNQPQHF. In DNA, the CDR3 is TGCAGTGCTAGCGACAGTAACTTCAATCAGCCCCAGCATTTT.

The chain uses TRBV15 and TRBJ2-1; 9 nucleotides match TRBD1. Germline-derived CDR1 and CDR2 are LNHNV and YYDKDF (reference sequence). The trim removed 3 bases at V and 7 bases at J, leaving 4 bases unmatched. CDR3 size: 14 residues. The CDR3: CATSRGQGTNEQFF. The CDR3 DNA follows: TGTGCCACCAGCAGGGGACAGGGTACAAATGAGCAGTTCTTC. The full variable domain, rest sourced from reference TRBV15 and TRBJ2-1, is DAMVIQNPRYQVTQFGKPVTLSCSQTLNHNVMYWYQQKSSQAPKLLFHYYDKDFNNEADTPDNFQSRRPNTSFCFLDIRSPGLGDTAMYLCATSRGQGTNEQFFGPGTRLTVL.

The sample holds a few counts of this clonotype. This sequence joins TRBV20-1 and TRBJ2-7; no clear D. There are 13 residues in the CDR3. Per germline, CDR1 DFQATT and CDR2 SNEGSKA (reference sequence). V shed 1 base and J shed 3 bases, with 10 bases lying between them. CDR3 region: CSARVPYLYEQYF. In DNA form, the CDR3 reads TGCAGTGCTAGAGTCCCTTATCTCTACGAGCAGTACTTC.

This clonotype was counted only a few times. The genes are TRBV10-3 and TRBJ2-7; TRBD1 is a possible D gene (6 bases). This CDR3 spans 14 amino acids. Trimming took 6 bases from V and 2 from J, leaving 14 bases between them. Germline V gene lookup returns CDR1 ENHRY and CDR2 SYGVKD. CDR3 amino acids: CAIRMTGGTYEQYF. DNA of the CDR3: TGTGCCATCAGGATGACAGGTGGTACCTACGAGCAGTACTTC.

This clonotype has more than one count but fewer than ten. The CDR3 loop reads CASSYRGGAGQPQHF. CDR3 DNA sequence: TGTGCCAGCAGCTACAGAGGGGGCGCGGGACAGCCCCAGCATTTT. The chain has TRBV7-9 and TRBJ1-5, with 7 bases that match TRBD1. The CDR3 extends over 15 amino acids. Germline V gene data show CDR1 as SEHNR and CDR2 as FQNEAQ (reference sequence). The V gene end was trimmed by 4 bases and the J gene end by 7 bases; junction bases not matched to a gene: 10. The whole variable domain, remainder taken from reference TRBV7-9 and TRBJ1-5, is DTGVSQNPRHKITKRGQNVTFRCDPISEHNRLYWYRQTLGQGPEFLTYFQNEAQLEKSRLLSDRFSAERPKGSFSTLEIQRTEQGDSAMYLCASSYRGGAGQPQHFGDGTRLSIL.

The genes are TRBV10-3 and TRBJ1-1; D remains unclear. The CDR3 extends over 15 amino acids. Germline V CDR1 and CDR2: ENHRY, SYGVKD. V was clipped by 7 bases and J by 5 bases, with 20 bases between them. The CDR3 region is CAIKGTSGRDTEAFF. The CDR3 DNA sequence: TGTGCCATCAAGGGAACGTCGGGAAGGGATACTGAAGCTTTCTTT.

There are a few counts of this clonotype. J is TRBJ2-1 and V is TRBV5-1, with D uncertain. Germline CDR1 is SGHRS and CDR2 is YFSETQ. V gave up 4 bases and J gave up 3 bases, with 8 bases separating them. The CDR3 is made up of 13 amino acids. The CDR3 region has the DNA TGCGCCAGCAGCAAAGACATCTACAATGAGCAGTTCTTC. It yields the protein CASSKDIYNEQFF. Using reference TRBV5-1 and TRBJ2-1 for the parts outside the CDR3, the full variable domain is KAGVTQTPRYLIKTRGQQVTLSCSPISGHRSVSWYQQTPGQGLQFLFEYFSETQRNKGNFPGRFSGRQFSNSRSEMNVSTLELGDSALYLCASSKDIYNEQFFGPGTRLTVL.